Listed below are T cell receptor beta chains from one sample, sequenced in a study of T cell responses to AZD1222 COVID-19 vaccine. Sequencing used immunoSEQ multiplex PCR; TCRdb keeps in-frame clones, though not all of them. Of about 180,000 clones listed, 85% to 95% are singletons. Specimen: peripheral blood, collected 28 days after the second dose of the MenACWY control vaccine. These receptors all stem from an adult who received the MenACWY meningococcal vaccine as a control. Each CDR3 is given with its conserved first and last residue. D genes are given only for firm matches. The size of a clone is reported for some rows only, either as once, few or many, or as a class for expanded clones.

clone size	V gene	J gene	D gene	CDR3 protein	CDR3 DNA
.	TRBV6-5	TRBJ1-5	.	CASTETGSNQPQHF	TGTGCCAGCACCGAGACAGGTAGCAATCAGCCCCAGCATTTT
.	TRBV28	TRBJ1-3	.	CASHTGGGNTIYF	TGTGCCAGCCACACAGGCGGCGGAAACACCATATATTTT
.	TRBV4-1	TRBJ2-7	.	CASSVLPGASSYEQYF	TGCGCCAGCAGCGTACTCCCGGGCGCAAGCTCCTACGAGCAGTACTTC
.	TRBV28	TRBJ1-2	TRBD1	CASSSPGTGGRLGGYGYTF	TGTGCCAGCAGTTCCCCCGGGACAGGGGGACGCCTCGGGGGCTATGGCTACACCTTC
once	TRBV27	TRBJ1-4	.	CASSPDEWAEKLFF	TGTGCCAGCAGCCCGGACGAATGGGCTGAAAAACTGTTTTTT
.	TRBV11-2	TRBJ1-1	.	CASSSPEGTTEAFF	TGTGCCAGCAGCTCCCCAGAGGGAACCACTGAAGCTTTCTTT
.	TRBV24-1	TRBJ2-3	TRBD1	CATSAPPGDRVGTDTQYF	TGTGCCACCAGTGCCCCCCCCGGGGACAGGGTCGGCACAGATACGCAGTATTTT
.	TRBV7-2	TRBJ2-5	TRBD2	CASSSGLARTQYF	TGTGCCAGCAGCTCGGGACTAGCAAGGACCCAGTACTTC
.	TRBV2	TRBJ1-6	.	CASSEMQFPNSPLHF	TGTGCCAGCAGTGAAATGCAGTTTCCCAATTCACCCCTCCACTTT
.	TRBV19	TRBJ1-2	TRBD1	CASSMGTGGVDGYTF	TGTGCCAGTAGTATGGGGACAGGGGGCGTTGATGGCTACACCTTC
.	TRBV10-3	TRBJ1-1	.	CAASRDRVTEAFF	TGTGCCGCCTCCCGGGACCGAGTCACTGAAGCTTTCTTT
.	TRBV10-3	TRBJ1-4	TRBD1	CAISKVRTGNEKLFF	TGTGCCATCAGTAAGGTGCGGACAGGGAATGAAAAACTGTTTTTT
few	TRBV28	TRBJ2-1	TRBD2	CASSLYSGGVDEQFF	TGTGCCAGCAGTTTATATAGCGGGGGGGTAGATGAGCAGTTCTTC
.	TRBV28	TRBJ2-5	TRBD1	CASSRPQGAGETQYF	TGTGCCAGCAGTCGACCCCAGGGGGCTGGGGAGACCCAGTACTTC
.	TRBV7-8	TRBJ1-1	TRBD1	CASSQRQGEAFF	TGTGCCAGCAGCCAGCGACAGGGTGAAGCTTTCTTT
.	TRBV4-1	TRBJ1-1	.	CASSQDRRREAFF	TGCGCCAGCAGCCAAGATAGACGGAGGGAAGCTTTCTTT
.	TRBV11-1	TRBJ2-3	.	CASSWADTDTQYF	TGTGCCAGCAGCTGGGCCGACACAGATACGCAGTATTTT
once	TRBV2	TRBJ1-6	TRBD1	CASSNRDRGRSPLHF	TGTGCCAGCAGCAACCGGGACAGGGGGCGATCACCCCTCCACTTT
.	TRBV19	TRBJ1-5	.	CATRVGGEYSNQPQHF	TGTGCCACCCGGGTGGGCGGCGAATATAGCAATCAGCCCCAGCATTTT
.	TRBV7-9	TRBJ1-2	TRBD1	CASSRGQGVYGYTF	TGTGCCAGCAGCCGGGGACAGGGAGTCTATGGCTACACCTTC
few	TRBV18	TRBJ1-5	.	CASSPFGGGSNQPQHF	TGTGCCAGCTCACCTTTTGGGGGGGGTAGCAATCAGCCCCAGCATTTT
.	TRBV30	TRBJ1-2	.	CAWNKNYGYTF	TGTGCCTGGAACAAAAACTATGGCTACACCTTC
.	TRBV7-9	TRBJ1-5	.	CASSAGTNSNQPQHF	TGTGCCAGCAGCGCCGGGACAAATAGCAATCAGCCCCAGCATTTT
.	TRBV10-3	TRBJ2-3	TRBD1	CAISDLGTGGIPDTQYF	TGTGCCATCAGTGATTTAGGGACAGGGGGCATCCCAGATACGCAGTATTTT
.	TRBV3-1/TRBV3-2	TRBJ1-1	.	CASSQDPARVSAFF	TGTGCCAGCAGCCAAGATCCTGCCAGGGTGTCAGCTTTCTTT
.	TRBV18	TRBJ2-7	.	CASSPDVGVEQYF	TGTGCCAGCTCACCGGATGTTGGGGTCGAGCAGTACTTC
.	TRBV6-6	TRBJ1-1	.	CASSDTGQNTEAFF	TGTGCCAGCAGCGACACGGGGCAGAACACTGAAGCTTTCTTT
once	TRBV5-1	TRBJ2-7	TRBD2	CASSLVGGGSSYEQYF	TGCGCCAGCAGCTTGGTAGGCGGGGGAAGCTCCTACGAGCAGTACTTC
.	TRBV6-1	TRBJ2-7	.	CASSDSVSYEQYF	TGTGCCAGCAGTGATTCGGTTTCCTACGAGCAGTACTTC
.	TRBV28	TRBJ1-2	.	CASSGQSNYGYTF	TGTGCCAGCAGCGGCCAGAGTAACTATGGCTACACCTTC
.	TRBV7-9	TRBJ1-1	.	CASSPELVHTEAFF	TGTGCCAGCAGCCCGGAGCTCGTTCACACTGAAGCTTTCTTT